This TCR beta chain was identified in a study of T-cell reconstitution after alpha-beta-depleted transplantation in children (dated by TCRdb to about 2016). General notes on the study: T-cell immune reconstitution after TCRalphabeta/CD19-depleted allogeneic hematopoietic cell transplantation in children was quantitatively tracked in the study by means of TCR repertoire profiling.

Measured from the cysteine to the phenylalanine, the CDR3 is 11 residues long. CDR3 DNA only is kept here, 33 bases in frame from base 1. The germline V gene specifies KGHDR as CDR1 and SFDVKD as CDR2. The V and J ends are trimmed by 5 bases and 4 bases, leaving 1 base between them. As regards this clonotype: It lacks a known antigen. No quality values exist for individual bases; no much larger clone is one base distant.

The library was produced with PCR. Sequenced on an Illumina HiSeq 2500. TCR libraries were prepared with molecular barcoding, using unique molecular identifiers to normalize TCRbeta repertoire quantification. TCRdb reworked the public reads: Q25 trimming with fastp, MiXCR clone assembly, productive beta chains retained. Identical CDR3 protein sequences are pooled into one entry, listed with their most common genes and DNA. The sample table records about 500,000 distinct CDR3 sequences; roughly 33% of these occur just once. Clones ranked in the top ten supply 2% to 3% of the sample. The receptor comes from a human donor who donated a stem cell graft to a child with aplastic anemia. This specimen consisted of PBMCs from the stem cell graft donor, obtained from the stem cell graft. This receptor chain uses TRBV24-1 and TRBJ2-2; the D gene lacks a confident call. The DNA reads TGTGCCACCAGTGTCACCGGGGAGCTGTTTTTT. Translated, this is CATSVTGELFF.